Listed here are 2 T cell receptor beta chains from one sample, sequenced in a study of blood T cell repertoires in COVID-19. Using immunoSEQ multiplex PCR, the repertoire was profiled, and TCRdb retains in-frame clones only, with some absent. The data contain 150,000 to 200,000 clones, approximately 92% of them singletons. The sequencing input was PBMCs or T cells enriched from blood (not recorded which). Source of these receptors: a woman aged 40-49 years with acute COVID-19.

The rearrangement joins TRBV7-2 to TRBJ2-3, with a weak D call TRBD2 (6 bases). This CDR3 is built from 15 residues. Between the trimmed V and J ends, which lost 3 bases and 0 bases, there was a span of 10 bases. Germline CDR1 is SGHTA and CDR2 is FQGNSA. The CDR3 region has the DNA TGTGCCAGCAGCTTGGGAGGAGCGAGCACAGATACGCAGTATTTT. Amino acid sequence: CASSLGGASTDTQYF. The complete variable domain, with remaining parts taken from reference TRBV7-2 and TRBJ2-3, reads GAGVSQSPSNKVTEKGKDVELRCDPISGHTALYWYRQSLGQGLEFLIYFQGNSAPDKSGLPSDRFSAERTGGSVSTLTIQRTQQEDSAVYLCASSLGGASTDTQYFGPGTRLTVL.

The chain's CDR3 is CASSEFGQGSTEAFF. As DNA, the CDR3 is TGTGCCAGCAGTGAATTCGGACAGGGGAGCACTGAAGCTTTCTTT. The rearrangement uses TRBV25-1 and TRBJ1-1, with 9 bases aligning to TRBD1. CDR3 length equals 15 residues. Germline values: CDR1 MGHDK, CDR2 SYGVNS. V lost 1 base, J lost 4 bases, and 4 bases stayed unmatched.